Listed here are 17 T cell receptor beta chains from one sample, sequenced in a study of T cell repertoires in cytomegalovirus infection. Their antigens remain unidentified. TCRdb reprocessed the reads with MiXCR, giving one entry per CDR3 protein. The sample includes about 160,000 distinct CDR3 sequences, less than 25% seen only once; the top ten take 20% to 30%. The starting material was CD8+ T cells from cultured PBMCs, obtained from culture after CMV antigen stimulation. The receptors were gathered from a human donor in good health (CMV status not recorded). Some clones in this sample may be carry-over from other donors' samples.

The V call is TRBV9, the J call TRBJ1-1, with TRBD1 as a possible D gene (5 bases). The germline V gene has CDR1 SGDLS and CDR2 YYNGEE. The CDR3 is 15 residues long. The V and J ends lost 0 bases and 0 bases respectively, with 9 bases between them. CDR3 DNA: TGTGCCAGCAGCGTAGAAGGGGACCTGAACACTGAAGCTTTCTTT. Translating gives CASSVEGDLNTEAFF.

The chain carries TRBV7-2 and TRBJ2-7; 10 bases are shared with TRBD2. The CDR3 runs to 17 residues. Germline CDR1 is SGHTA and CDR2 is FQGNSA. With 2 bases clipped from V and 6 bases from J, the junction kept 13 bases outside the gene matches. CDR3 nucleotides: TGTGCCAGCAGCTTAACCTTTAATAGCGGGGGGTCGAGCGAGCAGTACTTC. It codes for CASSLTFNSGGSSEQYF.

This clonotype was recorded once. V gene TRBV6-1 combines with J gene TRBJ2-7; D is perhaps TRBD1 (5 bases). Trimming cost V 6 bases and J 0 bases, with 9 bases left between them. The CDR3 runs 13 residues. Germline loops: CDR1 MNHNS, CDR2 SASEGT. The CDR3 DNA reads as TGTGCCAGCAGACAGGCCTACTCCTACGAGCAGTACTTC. Its protein product is CASRQAYSYEQYF.

This clonotype was counted a few times. The J gene is TRBJ1-4, the V gene TRBV7-9, with no clear D. The germline V gene has CDR1 SEHNR and CDR2 FQNEAQ (reference sequence). V shed 7 bases and J shed 2 bases, with 8 bases lying between them. This CDR3 comprises 13 residues. CDR3: CASMVGTNEKLFF. Here the CDR3 DNA reads TGTGCCAGCATGGTCGGGACTAATGAAAAACTGTTTTTT.

The V gene is TRBV6-2 or TRBV6-3, the J gene TRBJ2-1; 9 nucleotides align to TRBD2. The germline V gene encodes CDR1 MNHEY and CDR2 SVGEGT. CDR3 length: 15 amino acids. Trimming took 7 bases from V and 4 from J; bases not matched to a gene: 8. The CDR3 sequence: CASTRRGGSYNEQFF. CDR3 nucleotides: TGTGCCAGCACCAGGCGGGGGGGGTCTTACAATGAGCAGTTCTTC.

This clonotype was detected a few times. The chain employs TRBV4-1 and TRBJ1-3; TRBD1 is a possible D gene (5 bases). Germline V gives CDR1 MGHRA, CDR2 YSYEKL. This CDR3 has 16 amino acids. Deletions cut 4 bases from V and 2 bases from J, with 15 bases between. CDR3: CASSLRPSGAGNTIYF. The CDR3 nucleotides read TGCGCCAGCAGCCTACGCCCATCGGGGGCTGGAAACACCATATATTTT.

V gene TRBV12-3 or TRBV12-4 combines with J gene TRBJ2-7; 8 nucleotides match TRBD1. After removal of 4 bases from V and 0 bases from J, the junction contained 5 bases not matched to a gene. The CDR3 consists of 15 residues. The CDR3 here is CASSSTGGSSYEQYF. DNA of the CDR3: TGTGCCAGCAGTTCCACAGGGGGTAGCTCCTACGAGCAGTACTTC.

There are a few counts of this clonotype. The V gene is TRBV7-2, the J gene TRBJ1-1; unclear D gene. The germline CDR1 and CDR2 sequences are SGHTA and FQGNSA. The CDR3 runs 14 residues. V shed 4 bases and J shed 1 base, with 10 bases lying between them. Here the CDR3 DNA reads TGTGCCAGCAGCTCATGGACGGGGAACACTGAAGCTTTCTTT. Amino acid sequence: CASSSWTGNTEAFF.

This clonotype was seen a few times. The V gene is TRBV4-2, the J gene TRBJ2-3, with D possibly matching TRBD2 (6 bases). Per the germline V gene, CDR1 is LGHNA and CDR2 is YNFKEQ. The CDR3 has 13 residues. Deletions cut 0 bases from V and 6 bases from J, with 7 bases between. CDR3 sequence (DNA): TGTGCCAGCAGCCAAGATCTAGCGGATACGCAGTATTTT. It is translated as CASSQDLADTQYF.

This rearrangement joins TRBV4-3 to TRBJ2-3; possibly TRBD1 for D (6 bases). Germline CDR1 LGHNA, CDR2 YSLEER. The CDR3 runs to 15 residues. The V end was cut by 4 bases, the J end by 1 base, with 12 bases between. The CDR3 loop reads CASSPYRARTDTQYF. In DNA form, the CDR3 reads TGCGCCAGCAGCCCCTACAGGGCTCGCACAGATACGCAGTATTTT.

This clonotype appeared a few times. V usage is TRBV4-1 and J usage is TRBJ2-1, with no clear D. The germline V gene has CDR1 MGHRA and CDR2 YSYEKL. This CDR3 has 11 residues. Trimming stripped 0 bases from V and 15 bases from J, with 9 bases between. As DNA, the CDR3 is TGCGCCAGCAGCCAAGATACTCATCGGTTCTTC. Translation gives CASSQDTHRFF.

The rearrangement joins TRBV7-2 to TRBJ1-4; 7 nucleotides match TRBD1. The germline V gene has CDR1 SGHTA and CDR2 FQGNSA. The junction had 7 bases not matched to a gene; V was cut back by 1 base and J by 5 bases. The CDR3 runs 16 residues. The CDR3 nucleotides are TGTGCCAGCAGCTTAGAGTGGACAGGAGAAAATGAAAAACTGTTTTTT. It yields the protein CASSLEWTGENEKLFF.

In this sample, this clonotype turned up a few times. The rearrangement links TRBV6-8 to TRBJ1-5; D is ambiguous. The germline V gene has CDR1 MNHGY and CDR2 SAAAGT. The germline V and J ends were trimmed by 0 bases and 9 bases, with 21 bases remaining between them. This CDR3 has 17 amino acids. The CDR3 region has the DNA TGTGCCAGCAGTTACTCTATACCTCCGGCAGACGAGGGGCCCCAGCATTTT. This codes for CASSYSIPPADEGPQHF.

This clonotype was found many times. The chain couples TRBV7-9 to TRBJ2-7; D is possibly TRBD1 (5 bases). The CDR3 loop spans 15 amino acids. Trimming cost V 8 bases and J 3 bases, with 20 bases left between them. Germline-derived CDR1 and CDR2 are SEHNR and FQNEAQ (reference sequence). The CDR3 bases are TGTGCCAGCGGCCCTCGCCAGGGAAAGTTCTACGAGCAGTACTTC. It yields the protein CASGPRQGKFYEQYF.

The chain carries TRBV6-2 or TRBV6-3 and TRBJ1-5; D uncertain. This CDR3 has 12 residues. Between the trimmed V and J ends, which lost 2 bases and 4 bases, there was a span of 3 bases. CDR1 is MNHEY and CDR2 is SVGEGT in the germline V gene. CDR3 in DNA: TGTGCCAGCAGTTACGCTAATCAGCCCCAGCATTTT. Protein: CASSYANQPQHF.

This clonotype was observed a few times. This CDR3 reads CASSQDLTSERGYTF. The CDR3 DNA sequence: TGCGCCAGCAGCCAAGACCTGACATCAGAAAGGGGCTACACCTTC. This chain connects TRBV4-3 to TRBJ1-2; D not certain. V was pared by 0 bases and J by 8 bases, with 16 bases between. The CDR3 is 15 residues long. Germline V CDR1 and CDR2: LGHNA, YSLEER.

The chain couples TRBV15 to TRBJ1-1; D perhaps matches TRBD1 (5 bases). The V end was cut by 0 bases, the J end by 2 bases, with 7 bases between. Germline assignment: CDR1 LNHNV and CDR2 YYDKDF (reference sequence). This CDR3 comprises 14 residues. The CDR3 reads CATSRDRGNTEAFF. In DNA form, the CDR3 reads TGTGCCACCAGCAGAGATAGGGGCAACACTGAAGCTTTCTTT.